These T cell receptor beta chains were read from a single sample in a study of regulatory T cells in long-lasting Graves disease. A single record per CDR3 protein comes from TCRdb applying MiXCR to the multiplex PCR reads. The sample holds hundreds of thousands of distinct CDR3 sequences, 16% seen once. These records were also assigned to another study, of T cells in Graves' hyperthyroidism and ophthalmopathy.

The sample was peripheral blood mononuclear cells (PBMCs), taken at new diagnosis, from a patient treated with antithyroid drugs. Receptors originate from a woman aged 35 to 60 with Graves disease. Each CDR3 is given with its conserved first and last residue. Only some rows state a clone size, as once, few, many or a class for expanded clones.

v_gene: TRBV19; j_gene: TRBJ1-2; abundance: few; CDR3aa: CASSNGPLYGYTF
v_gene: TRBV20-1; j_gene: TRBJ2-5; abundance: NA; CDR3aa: CSARDISGRWETQYF
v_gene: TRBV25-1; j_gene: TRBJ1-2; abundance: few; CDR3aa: CASQRDQAGYTF
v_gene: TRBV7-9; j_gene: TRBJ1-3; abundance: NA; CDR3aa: CASSDLYGYSGNTIYF
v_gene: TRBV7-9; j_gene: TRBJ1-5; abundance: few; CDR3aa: CASSAGTGGLGNQPQHF
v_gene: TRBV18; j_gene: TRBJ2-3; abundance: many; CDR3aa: CASSTSGGRTDTQYF
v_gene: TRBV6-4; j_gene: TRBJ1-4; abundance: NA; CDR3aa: CASSYYGEKLFF
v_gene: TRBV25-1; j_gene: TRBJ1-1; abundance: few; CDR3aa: CASSPRDMNTEAFF
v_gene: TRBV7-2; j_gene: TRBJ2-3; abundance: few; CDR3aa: CASSIGSGIDTQYF
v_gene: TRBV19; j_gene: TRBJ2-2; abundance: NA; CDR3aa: CASRIGAGSNTGELFF
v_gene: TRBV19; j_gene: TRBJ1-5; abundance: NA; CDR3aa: CASSISRSRYSNQPQHF
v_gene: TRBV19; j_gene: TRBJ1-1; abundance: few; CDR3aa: CAGRYTGDTEAFF